The clone carrying this T cell receptor beta chain was counted only a few times. Time point denoted: patch test 1, 2 weeks after DPC sensitization. The treatment denotes: therapeutic diphenylcyclopropenone sensitization with weekly scalp DPC. TCRdb re-analysed the RACE reads in MiXCR, keeping a single row per CDR3 protein. In the table there are 75,000 to 95,000 distinct CDR3 sequences, approximately 10% of which are singletons. Germline CDR1 and CDR2: MNHEY and SVGEGT. This CDR3 is built from 17 residues. Trimming took off 3 bases at V and 1 base at J, with 18 bases between the two ends. This entry is derived from a study of human T cells and chemical hapten exposure.

V is TRBV6-2 or TRBV6-3 and J is TRBJ1-1; tentative D call: TRBD1 (6 bases). The sequence derives from an older woman with alopecia areata. Some clones in this sample may be carry-over from other donors' samples. The sequences come from whole blood, collected in connection with sensitization to the hapten diphenylcyclopropenone (DPC). The CDR3 nucleotides read TGTGCCAGCAGTTATGGACAGTATGGTGCAGCGAACACTGAAGCTTTCTTT. This gives the protein CASSYGQYGAANTEAFF.